This paragraph covers one TCR beta chain sequence. CDR3 and TCR beta VDJ profiling relied on a genomic DNA template. TCRdb itself ran the reads through MiXCR, one entry per CDR3 protein. The repertoire includes 200,000 or so distinct CDR3 sequences, about half of them detected once, and nearly 20% sits in the top ten. The source of the sample is a study of CD8+CD57+ T cells in acquired aplastic anemia. Sequencing was done on patients that had shown CD8+CD57+ cell expansion by flow cytometry. The V gene end was trimmed by 5 bases and the J gene end by 3 bases; junction bases not matched to a gene: 8. This CDR3 region has 15 residues. Germline V gene data show CDR1 as LNHDA and CDR2 as SQIVND (reference sequence).

The sequencing input was sorted CD4+, CD8+, or CD8+CD57+ T cells (not recorded which) from PBMCs. This chain links TRBV19 with TRBJ2-7; TRBD1 agrees at 9 bases. This clonotype originated in a human donor with aplastic anemia. CDR3 sequence (DNA): TGTGCCAGTAGTCCCCCCCGGGGACAGGGCTACGAGCAGTACTTC. This translates into CASSPPRGQGYEQYF.